This T cell receptor beta chain appears in the sequencing data of a study of T cell responses to AZD1222 COVID-19 vaccine. Study-level findings and limits: Two AZD1222 doses significantly raised spike-specific TCR breadth and depth over controls.

For this clone: What it binds is not known.

Germline values: CDR1 SGHDN, CDR2 FVKESK. V gave up 2 bases and J gave up 7 bases, with 5 bases separating them. The CDR3 covers 12 residues. Generated by immunoSEQ multiplex PCR, the TCRdb table keeps only in-frame clones and is missing some. The sample contains around 150,000 clones, around nine tenths of which appear only once. The rearrangement links TRBV14 to TRBJ1-4; D call uncertain. The sequence was collected from an adult in good health. Sequenced material: peripheral blood, taken on day 0 of AZD1222 vaccination. The CDR3 sequence is CASSQNTEKLFF. The CDR3 DNA follows: TGTGCCAGCAGCCAAAACACTGAAAAACTGTTTTTT.